A single sample is the source of the 17 T cell receptor beta chains below, sequenced in a study of T cells in women clearing cervical HPV infection. Clones were sequenced by immunoSEQ multiplex PCR, and TCRdb holds only the in-frame ones, with some missing. Reported are some 20,000 clones; the ten largest clones contain over 13%. Sequencing input: blood buffy coat. The source is a woman aged 18-70 years with a cervical HPV16 infection that either progressed to CIN3+ or cleared (not recorded which).

With respect to this clone: The sequenced fragment ends 3 residues before the CDR3 boundary, so the rest is inferred from the germline J gene. Other DNA sequences in this sample translate to the same CDR3. The chain is built from TRBV18 and TRBJ2-1, with a possible D match to TRBD1 (5 bases). The CDR3 sequence is 15 residues long. Germline V CDR1 and CDR2: KGHSH, LQKENI. The germline V and J ends were trimmed by 3 bases and 5 bases, with 14 bases remaining between them. The CDR3 sequence: CASSPVDRADNEQFF. The sequenced part of the CDR3 DNA is TGTGCCAGCTCACCCGTTGACAGAGCAGACAATGAG.

A note on this clone: With the read ending 3 residues before the CDR3 end, the germline J gene is used to fill in that end. V usage is TRBV28 and J usage is TRBJ1-2; 7 bases match TRBD1. From germline, CDR1 is MDHEN and CDR2 SYDVKM. V lost 4 bases, J lost 2 bases, and 4 bases stayed unmatched. The CDR3 totals 14 residues. Partial CDR3 DNA: TGTGCCAGCAGTTCATACAGGGGAAACTATGGC. It translates to CASSSYRGNYG. The complete CDR3 protein is CASSSYRGNYGYTF.

Notes on this clone: Read sequence stops 3 residues before the CDR3 end, and the germline J gene provides the missing end. The gene calls are TRBV2 and TRBJ2-7, with D hard to call. This CDR3 region has 13 residues. The ends were cut back, 4 bases at V and 3 bases at J, with 10 bases in the middle. Germline assignment: CDR1 SNHLY and CDR2 FYNNEI. The sequenced part of the CDR3 DNA is TGTGCCAGCAGTGTTCACACCAACTACGAG. Protein: CASSVHTNYE. The CDR3 as a whole reads CASSVHTNYEQYF.

Note on this clone: The CDR3 end falls 3 residues outside the read, so it is completed with the germline J gene. This rearrangement joins TRBV5-6 to TRBJ1-2, with TRBD1 identical over 7 bases. The CDR3 runs to 14 residues. Per germline, CDR1 SGHDT and CDR2 YYEEEE. The V segment lost 6 bases and the J segment 5 bases; nucleotides outside the gene matches: 10. CDR3 sequence: CASKFTSGGYGYTF. The DNA read from the CDR3 is TGTGCCAGCAAGTTTACCTCAGGGGGATATGGC.

Remarks on this clone: The CDR3 end lies 3 residues beyond the end of the read and is filled in from the germline J gene. Distinct nucleotide sequences in the sample also encode this CDR3. The gene calls are TRBV7-8 and TRBJ2-1; 9 nucleotides match TRBD2. The CDR3 spans 15 residues. CDR1 is SGHVS, CDR2 FQNEAQ, per germline. J was trimmed by 4 bases and V by 0 bases; bases with no gene match: 1. The part of the CDR3 DNA that was read is TGTGCCAGCAGCTTAGCTGCGGGGGGGTACAATGAG. Protein sequence: CASSLAAGGYNE. The whole CDR3 is CASSLAAGGYNEQFF.

Concerning this clone: The CDR3 extends 3 residues past the end of the read, so its final part is completed from the germline J gene. The chain links TRBV29-1 to TRBJ2-2; D possibly uses TRBD1 or TRBD2 (5 bases each). Trimming took 7 bases from V and 8 from J, leaving 17 bases between them. CDR3 length: 13 residues. CDR1 is SQVTM and CDR2 is ANQGSEA in the germline V gene. Incomplete CDR3 DNA: TGCAGCGCCCGGGAAGGGGCGAGGGGGGAG. Protein: CSAREGARGE. The complete CDR3 reads CSAREGARGELFF.

In terms of frequency, this clone is medium-sized. Read coverage stops 3 residues before the CDR3 terminus; the germline J gene supplies the remainder. This chain uses TRBV7-3 with TRBJ2-5; tentative D call: TRBD1 (5 bases). This CDR3 has 13 amino acids. Trimming took 4 bases from V and 0 from J, leaving 6 bases between them. Germline loops: CDR1 SGHTA, CDR2 FQGTGA. The DNA read from the CDR3 is TGTGCCAGCAGCTCAGGGAACCAAGAGACC. It specifies CASSSGNQET. The complete CDR3 sequence is CASSSGNQETQYF.

On this clone itself: The read ends 3 residues before the CDR3 terminus; that terminus is restored from the germline J gene. V gene TRBV5-1 combines with J gene TRBJ1-1, with 7 bases matching TRBD1. The V gene's germline CDR1 is SGHRS and CDR2 YFSETQ. V was pared by 3 bases and J by 0 bases, with 2 bases of the junction left unmatched. The CDR3 runs 14 residues. The sequenced CDR3 bases are TGCGCCAGCAGCTATGGGACAGTGAACACTGAA. It translates to CASSYGTVNTE. The whole CDR3 protein is CASSYGTVNTEAFF.

Concerning this clone itself: With the read ending 3 residues before the CDR3 end, the germline J gene is used to fill in that end. The genes are TRBV18 and TRBJ1-6; a weak D match, TRBD1 (5 bases). The germline V gene encodes CDR1 KGHSH and CDR2 LQKENI. CDR3 length equals 16 residues. The ends were cut back, 4 bases at V and 6 bases at J, with 16 bases in the middle. The CDR3 here is CASSLPGQGANSPLHF. Incomplete CDR3 DNA: TGTGCCAGCTCACTACCAGGGCAGGGTGCTAATTCACCC.

Details on this clone: The observed sequence ends 3 residues before the CDR3 terminus, with the missing tail filled in from the germline J gene. V and J are TRBV20-1 and TRBJ1-1, with TRBD1 matching over 12 bases. The CDR3 extends over 16 amino acids. CDR1 is DFQATT and CDR2 is SNEGSKA in the germline V gene (reference sequence). V lost 3 bases to trimming and J lost 1 base; unmatched junction nucleotides: 6. Partial CDR3 DNA: TGCAGTGCTAGGGCGGGACAGGGGGCCCAGAACACTGAA. It codes for CSARAGQGAQNTE. The entire CDR3 sequence reads CSARAGQGAQNTEAFF.

Turning to this clone: The read terminates 3 residues before the CDR3 end, so the remaining end is supplied by the germline J gene. The rearrangement joins TRBV5-1 to TRBJ2-5, with 8 bases lining up with TRBD1. Losses at the gene ends were 1 base for V and 5 bases for J; bases not matched to a gene: 7. The CDR3 has 15 amino acids. CDR1 is SGHRS, CDR2 YFSETQ, per germline. The CDR3 DNA, read in part, is TGCGCCAGCAGCTTGCAAGGACAGGGATTGGAGACC. The encoded protein is CASSLQGQGLET. The CDR3 as a whole reads CASSLQGQGLETQYF.

In regard to this clone: The DNA ends 3 residues before the CDR3 does, and the rest of the CDR3 is filled in from the germline J gene. The rearrangement links TRBV29-1 to TRBJ1-1, with a weak D call TRBD1 (5 bases). V lost 3 bases to trimming and J lost 1 base, with 12 bases between them. This CDR3 region has 14 residues. Per the germline V gene, CDR1 is SQVTM and CDR2 is ANQGSEA. The CDR3 bases that were read are TGCAGCGTTGATGGGGGGGGGTCGAACACTGAA. This gives the protein CSVDGGGSNTE. The entire CDR3 protein reads CSVDGGGSNTEAFF.

Remarks on this clone: The CDR3 end is not reached by the read, which stops 3 residues before it; the germline J gene fills it in. This chain connects TRBV2 to TRBJ1-2, with TRBD1 matching 7 bases. Germline V gene sequence: CDR1 SNHLY, CDR2 FYNNEI. The CDR3 length is 13 residues. The V gene end was trimmed by 7 bases and the J gene end by 4 bases; junction bases not matched to a gene: 6. The CDR3 DNA, read in part, is TGTGCCAGCACCGTGGGGACAGCCTATGGC. Protein product: CASTVGTAYG. Given in full, the CDR3 is CASTVGTAYGYTF.

On this clone itself: The read stops 3 residues short of the end of the CDR3; the missing end is completed from the germline J gene. J is TRBJ1-5 and V is TRBV29-1; TRBD1 matches 10 bases. The V and J ends lost 4 bases and 6 bases, in that order; junction bases with no gene match: 9. Germline-derived CDR1 and CDR2 are SQVTM and ANQGSEA. This CDR3 comprises 15 residues. The CDR3 sequence is CSVARDRGPGQPQHF. The CDR3 bases that were read are TGCAGCGTTGCCCGTGACAGGGGGCCGGGTCAGCCC.

As for this clone: The sequenced fragment ends 3 residues before the CDR3 boundary, so the rest is inferred from the germline J gene. The chain couples TRBV19 to TRBJ2-2; tentative D call: TRBD1 (5 bases). The CDR3 consists of 13 residues. Germline CDR1 is LNHDA and CDR2 is SQIVND (reference sequence). V lost 6 bases and J 7 bases, leaving 12 bases between the germline ends. The sequenced CDR3 bases are TGTGCCAGTAGCTACAGGTTTGGCGGGGAG. This gives the protein CASSYRFGGE. The full CDR3 reads CASSYRFGGELFF. The entire variable domain, with the rest obtained from reference TRBV19 and TRBJ2-2, is as follows: DGGITQSPKYLFRKEGQNVTLSCEQNLNHDAMYWYRQDPGQGLRLIYYSQIVNDFQKGDIAEGYSVSREKKESFPLTVTSAQKNPTAFYLCASSYRFGGELFFGEGSRLTVL.

About this clone: The observed sequence ends 3 residues before the CDR3 terminus, with the missing tail filled in from the germline J gene. This rearrangement joins TRBV7-6 to TRBJ1-6; D remains unclear. The CDR3 sequence is 16 residues long. Between the trimmed V and J ends, which lost 3 bases and 9 bases, there was a span of 18 bases. Germline V gene sequence: CDR1 SGHVS, CDR2 FNYEAQ. CDR3 DNA, as far as it was read: TGTGCCAGCAGCTTGGTCGCAGGTACCTCCTCTTCACCC. Protein product: CASSLVAGTSSSP. In full, the CDR3 is CASSLVAGTSSSPLHF.

Concerning this clone: Sequencing ends 3 residues short of the CDR3 end; the germline J gene provides the rest. This chain links TRBV12-3 or TRBV12-4 with TRBJ1-5; 7 bases line up with TRBD1. CDR3 length: 14 amino acids. The J segment lost 8 bases and the V segment lost 3 bases, leaving 7 bases of the junction unmatched. The CDR3 sequence is CASSLRGLEEPQHF. The sequenced CDR3 bases are TGTGCCAGCAGTTTGAGGGGGCTGGAAGAGCCC.